These 29 T cell receptor beta chains share one sample of origin, sequenced in a study of blood T cell repertoires in COVID-19. Generated by immunoSEQ multiplex PCR, the TCRdb table keeps only in-frame clones and is missing some. The sample lists 85,000 to 120,000 clones, over 60% seen once, with 5% to 8% in the top ten. The sample was peripheral blood. All receptors come from a man older than 75 with COVID-19, enrolled during active disease.

This clone was picked up a small number of times. CDR3 DNA sequence: TGTGCCAGCAGCCCGGGACAGGGTGGGACCGGGGAGCTGTTTTTT. Translation: CASSPGQGGTGELFF. The rearrangement links TRBV7-6 to TRBJ2-2; TRBD1 matches 9 bases. This CDR3 region has 15 residues. Germline V lookup: CDR1 SGHVS, CDR2 FNYEAQ. J was trimmed by 5 bases and V by 5 bases; bases with no gene match: 6.

This clone was counted a few times. V gene TRBV18 combines with J gene TRBJ1-4; perhaps TRBD1 as D (5 bases). Per germline, CDR1 KGHSH and CDR2 LQKENI. The CDR3 totals 14 residues. V was clipped by 3 bases and J by 0 bases, with 5 bases between them. The CDR3 DNA is TGTGCCAGCTCACCGACAGCAACTAATGAAAAACTGTTTTTT. This encodes CASSPTATNEKLFF.

The genes are TRBV6-6 and TRBJ2-7; D unresolved. V was pared by 5 bases and J by 0 bases, with 14 bases between. The germline CDR1 and CDR2 sequences are MNHNY and SVGAGI (reference sequence). This CDR3 is 15 amino acids long. CDR3 residues: CASSLSFLSSYEQYF. The CDR3, as DNA: TGTGCCAGCAGTCTTTCATTTCTGAGCTCCTACGAGCAGTACTTC.

The rearrangement joins TRBV4-3 to TRBJ1-1; D ambiguous. CDR1 LGHNA and CDR2 YSLEER come from the germline V gene. The CDR3 is 14 residues long. Trimming took off 6 bases at V and 0 bases at J, with 11 bases between the two ends. CDR3 DNA sequence: TGCGCCAGCAGTTGGACTGAGGTGAACACTGAAGCTTTCTTT. It specifies CASSWTEVNTEAFF.

This clone showed up just a few times. This chain joins TRBV2 and TRBJ2-1, with 8 positions matching TRBD2. CDR3 size: 15 residues. Germline V gene data show CDR1 as SNHLY and CDR2 as FYNNEI. V shed 6 bases and J 5 bases; nucleotides not matched to a gene: 9. The CDR3 nucleotides read TGTGCCAGCAGGAGAAGCGGGAGTTGGGACAATGAGCAGTTCTTC. Its protein product is CASRRSGSWDNEQFF.

The chain uses TRBV3-1 (or the pseudogene TRBV3-2) and TRBJ1-1; 7 bases align to TRBD1. Unmatched junction bases numbered 12, after V lost 3 bases and J lost 11 bases. This CDR3 region has 14 residues. Germline V lookup: CDR1 LGHDT, CDR2 YNNKEL (reference sequence). The CDR3 protein is CASSQSDRARWAFF. CDR3 DNA: TGTGCCAGCAGCCAGTCCGACAGGGCGCGGTGGGCTTTCTTT.

J is TRBJ1-6 and V is TRBV5-8, with 9 bases aligning to TRBD1. In germline, CDR1 is SGHTS, CDR2 YDEGEE. V lost 5 bases to trimming and J lost 8 bases; unmatched junction nucleotides: 8. The CDR3 extends over 15 amino acids. CDR3 protein: CASRQTGTGYSPLHF. The CDR3 nucleotides are TGTGCCAGCAGGCAAACCGGGACAGGGTATTCACCCCTCCACTTT.

This chain connects TRBV11-2 to TRBJ2-2; D is unresolved. V lost 6 bases and J lost 7, with 6 bases in between. Germline CDR1 is SGHAT and CDR2 is FQNNGV. This CDR3 has 11 amino acids. CDR3 DNA: TGTGCCAGCAGGCAGAACGGGGAGCTGTTTTTT. It encodes CASRQNGELFF.

The rearrangement joins TRBV6-2 or TRBV6-3 to TRBJ2-1; TRBD2 agrees at 15 bases. The CDR3 is 15 residues long. The germline CDR1 and CDR2 sequences are MNHEY and SVGEGT. V lost 5 bases to trimming and J lost 7 bases; unmatched junction nucleotides: 3. CDR3 bases: TGTGCCAGCAGTGACGGACTAGCGGGAGGGAATGAGCAGTTCTTC. Encoded protein: CASSDGLAGGNEQFF.

The CDR3 DNA sequence: TGTGCCAGCTCACCACCGGTGGAGGAGACCCAGTACTTC. Residues: CASSPPVEETQYF. The chain carries TRBV18 and TRBJ2-5; D call uncertain. The V end lost 0 bases, the J end lost 5 bases, and 7 bases lay between the germline ends. The CDR3 contains 13 residues. CDR1 and CDR2 from the germline V gene are KGHSH and LQKENI.

This clone was detected only once. The J gene is TRBJ1-1, the V gene TRBV5-1; 8 bases agree with TRBD1. Germline CDR1 SGHRS, CDR2 YFSETQ. This CDR3 is built from 15 residues. The junction had 7 bases not matched to a gene; V was cut back by 1 base and J by 5 bases. The CDR3 region has the DNA TGCGCCAGCAGCTTGCAGGGGGCCCTCGAAACTGAAGCTTTCTTT. Its translation: CASSLQGALETEAFF.

The CDR3: CASSLASRSSGNTIYF. In nucleotides, the CDR3 is TGTGCCAGCAGCTTGGCCAGTCGCTCTTCGGGAAACACCATATATTTT. The chain uses TRBV5-4 and TRBJ1-3; D gene ambiguous. The V end lost 0 bases, the J end lost 4 bases, and 14 bases lay between the germline ends. Per germline, CDR1 SGHNT and CDR2 YYREEE (reference sequence). The CDR3 is 16 residues long.

This clone came up once. The CDR3 is CASSLLPKNSPLHF. CDR3 DNA sequence: TGTGCCAGCAGTTTACTACCAAAAAATTCACCCCTCCACTTT. V and J are TRBV28 and TRBJ1-6, with D unresolved. The CDR3 runs to 14 residues. Per germline, CDR1 MDHEN and CDR2 SYDVKM. Trimming cost V 2 bases and J 7 bases, with 9 bases left between them. The entire variable domain, with the rest obtained from reference TRBV28 and TRBJ1-6, is as follows: DVKVTQSSRYLVKRTGEKVFLECVQDMDHENMFWYRQDPGLGLRLIYFSYDVKMKEKGDIPEGYSVSREKKERFSLILESASTNQTSMYLCASSLLPKNSPLHFGNGTRLTVT.

This clone was seen only a few times. This rearrangement joins TRBV29-1 to TRBJ2-3, with D perhaps matching TRBD2 (6 bases). The CDR3 totals 12 residues. CDR1 and CDR2 (germline): SQVTM, ANQGSEA. V lost 6 bases and J lost 4, with 11 bases in between. The CDR3 DNA follows: TGCAGCGTGCCGCGGGATCCAGATACGCAGTATTTT. Protein sequence: CSVPRDPDTQYF.

J is TRBJ2-3 and V is TRBV5-4; tentative D call: TRBD2 (5 bases). V was clipped by 0 bases and J by 3 bases, with 8 bases between them. Germline CDR1 is SGHNT and CDR2 is YYREEE (reference sequence). The CDR3 is 14 residues long. CDR3 bases: TGTGCCAGCAGCTTGGACGGGGAGACAGATACGCAGTATTTT. Translating gives CASSLDGETDTQYF. Full variable domain (remainder filled in from reference TRBV5-4 and TRBJ2-3): ETGVTQSPTHLIKTRGQQVTLRCSSQSGHNTVSWYQQALGQGPQFIFQYYREEENGRGNFPPRFSGLQFPNYSSELNVNALELDDSALYLCASSLDGETDTQYFGPGTRLTVL.

The gene calls are TRBV29-1 and TRBJ2-2, with 7 bases aligning to TRBD2. The length of the CDR3 is 13 residues. V shed 7 bases, J shed 2 bases, and the junction held 4 bases outside the gene matches. Per germline, CDR1 SQVTM and CDR2 ANQGSEA. The CDR3 sequence is CSAERDNTGELFF. CDR3 in DNA: TGCAGCGCCGAGCGGGATAACACCGGGGAGCTGTTTTTT.

Turning to this clone: Relative to the germline gene, one junction end is altered; a read error may explain this. V is TRBV7-7 and J is TRBJ2-7; 8 positions agree with TRBD2. The CDR3 runs 14 residues. Germline V gene lookup returns CDR1 SSHAT and CDR2 FNYEAQ (reference sequence). The CDR3 nucleotides read TGTGCTAGCAGCTTTGCTAGCGGGTCCTACGAGCAGTACTTC. Translation gives CASSFASGSYEQYF.

The V gene is TRBV18, the J gene TRBJ2-7, with D perhaps TRBD1 (6 bases). The CDR3 covers 14 residues. Germline CDR1 reads KGHSH; CDR2 reads LQKENI. Between the trimmed V and J ends, which lost 5 bases and 0 bases, there was a span of 11 bases. The CDR3 DNA is TGTGCCAGCTCAGCTGGACAGAGCTCCTACGAGCAGTACTTC. Its translation: CASSAGQSSYEQYF.

Sample share makes this clone medium-sized. This chain uses TRBV6-5 with TRBJ1-5; possibly TRBD1 for D (5 bases). Trimming cost V 5 bases and J 7 bases, with 12 bases left between them. The CDR3 consists of 13 residues. CDR1 is MNHEY and CDR2 is SVGAGI in the germline V gene. The CDR3 here is CASSQGTEQPQHF. DNA of the CDR3: TGTGCCAGCAGTCAGGGTACAGAGCAGCCCCAGCATTTT.

The chain combines TRBV19 with TRBJ2-6; D might be TRBD1 (6 bases). Germline CDR1 LNHDA, CDR2 SQIVND (reference sequence). Trimming took off 3 bases at V and 0 bases at J, with 21 bases between the two ends. This CDR3 is built from 20 residues. The CDR3 loop is CASSMFHGGQRLSGANVLTF. In nucleotides, the CDR3 is TGTGCCAGTAGTATGTTCCACGGCGGACAGAGACTCTCTGGGGCCAACGTCCTGACTTTC.

V gene TRBV2 combines with J gene TRBJ1-4, with D tentatively TRBD1 (5 bases). The CDR3 runs to 15 residues. The germline V and J ends were trimmed by 2 bases and 3 bases, with 10 bases remaining between them. The germline CDR1 and CDR2 sequences are SNHLY and FYNNEI. The CDR3 reads CASSEITGSNEKLFF. The CDR3 bases are TGTGCCAGCAGTGAAATAACAGGCTCTAATGAAAAACTGTTTTTT.

V usage is TRBV25-1 and J usage is TRBJ2-3; TRBD2 agrees at 10 bases. Germline CDR1 reads MGHDK; CDR2 reads SYGVNS. This CDR3 contains 14 residues. V was pared by 7 bases and J by 1 base, with 2 bases of the junction left unmatched. The CDR3 nucleotides are TGTGCCAGCACCGGGACTAGCGGCACAGATACGCAGTATTTT. Translation gives CASTGTSGTDTQYF.

This clone was picked up one time. The rearrangement joins TRBV5-5 to TRBJ1-2; possible D gene TRBD1, 6 bases. CDR1 is SGHKS, CDR2 YYEKEE, per germline (reference sequence). The CDR3 is 15 residues long. Trimming took 3 bases from V and 4 from J, leaving 16 bases between them. The CDR3 sequence is CASSSIRTDSYGYTF. CDR3 coding DNA: TGTGCCAGCAGCTCGATCCGGACAGACTCCTATGGCTACACCTTC.

The V call is TRBV3-1 (or the pseudogene TRBV3-2), the J call TRBJ2-1, with D tentatively TRBD1 (6 bases). V gave up 5 bases and J gave up 9 bases, with 20 bases separating them. This CDR3 has 15 amino acids. Germline V gene lookup returns CDR1 LGHDT and CDR2 YNNKEL (reference sequence). This chain's CDR3 is CASSSRDTLGSEQFF. For the CDR3, the DNA is TGTGCCAGCAGCTCCAGGGACACGCTAGGGAGTGAGCAGTTCTTC.

The V call is TRBV21-1, the J call TRBJ2-3; whether TRBD1, the table's D call, matches the DNA was not checked. TRBV21-1 is described as a pseudogene. CDR3 size: 19 residues. CDR3 coding DNA: TGTGCCAGCAGCAATTGCACGGGATGCGGACAGGGGGCCTCAGATACGCAGTATTTT. This sequence encodes CASSNCTGCGQGASDTQYF.

The chain uses TRBV28 and TRBJ2-5; 11 bases line up with TRBD2. This CDR3 has 17 amino acids. With 5 bases clipped from V and 0 bases from J, the junction kept 8 bases outside the gene matches. Per germline, CDR1 MDHEN and CDR2 SYDVKM. CDR3: CASSVHPGLADQETQYF. The CDR3 coding sequence is TGTGCCAGCAGTGTCCACCCGGGACTAGCGGACCAAGAGACCCAGTACTTC.

Written as DNA, the CDR3 is TGTGCTGTTTTCCTCGGAGGAACCGGGGAGCTGTTTTTT. This sequence encodes CAVFLGGTGELFF. The V call is TRBV12-3 or TRBV12-4, the J call TRBJ2-2; a possible D gene is TRBD2 (5 bases). The CDR3 is 13 amino acids.

The V gene is TRBV19, the J gene TRBJ1-5; D not certain. Trimming shortened V by 3 bases and J by 6 bases, and 6 bases separated the two germline ends. Germline V gene lookup returns CDR1 LNHDA and CDR2 SQIVND (reference sequence). This CDR3 comprises 12 residues. CDR3 nucleotide sequence: TGTGCCAGTAGTATTCCCGGTCAGCCCCAGCATTTT. Amino acids: CASSIPGQPQHF.

The V gene is TRBV4-3, the J gene TRBJ1-5; 7 bases are shared with TRBD1. V dropped 0 bases and J dropped 4; count of bases not matched to a gene: 12. The CDR3 loop spans 18 amino acids. Germline V gives CDR1 LGHNA, CDR2 YSLEER. In DNA form, the CDR3 reads TGCGCCAGCAGCCAAGACCTCGCCGGGACAGTCTATAATCAGCCCCAGCATTTT. It codes for CASSQDLAGTVYNQPQHF.